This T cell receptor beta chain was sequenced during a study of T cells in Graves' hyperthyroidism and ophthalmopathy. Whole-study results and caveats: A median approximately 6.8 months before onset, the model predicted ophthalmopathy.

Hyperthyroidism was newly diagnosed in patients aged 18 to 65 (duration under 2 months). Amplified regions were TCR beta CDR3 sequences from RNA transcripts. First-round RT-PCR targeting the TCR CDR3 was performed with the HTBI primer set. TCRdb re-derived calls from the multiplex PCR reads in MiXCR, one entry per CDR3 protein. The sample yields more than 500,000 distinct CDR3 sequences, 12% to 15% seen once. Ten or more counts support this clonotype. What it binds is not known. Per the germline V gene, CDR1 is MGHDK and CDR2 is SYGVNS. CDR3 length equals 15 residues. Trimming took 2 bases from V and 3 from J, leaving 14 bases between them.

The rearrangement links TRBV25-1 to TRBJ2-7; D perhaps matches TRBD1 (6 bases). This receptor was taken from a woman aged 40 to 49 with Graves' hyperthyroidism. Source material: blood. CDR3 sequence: CASSEVVTGRYEQYF. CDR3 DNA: TGTGCCAGCAGTGAAGTCGTGACAGGCCGCTACGAGCAGTACTTC.